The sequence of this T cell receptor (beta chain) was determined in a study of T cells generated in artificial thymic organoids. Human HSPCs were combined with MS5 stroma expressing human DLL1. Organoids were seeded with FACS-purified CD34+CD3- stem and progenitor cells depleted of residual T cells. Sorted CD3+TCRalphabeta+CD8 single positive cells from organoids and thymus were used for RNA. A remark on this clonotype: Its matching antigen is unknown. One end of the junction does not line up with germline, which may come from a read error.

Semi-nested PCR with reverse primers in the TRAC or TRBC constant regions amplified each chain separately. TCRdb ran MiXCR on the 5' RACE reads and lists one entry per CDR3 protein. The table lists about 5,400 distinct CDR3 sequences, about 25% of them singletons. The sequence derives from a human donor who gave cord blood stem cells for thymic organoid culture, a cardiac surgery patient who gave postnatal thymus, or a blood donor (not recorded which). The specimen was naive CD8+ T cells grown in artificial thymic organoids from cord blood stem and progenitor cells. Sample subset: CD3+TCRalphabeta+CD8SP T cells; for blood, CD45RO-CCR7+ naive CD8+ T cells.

The CDR3 sequence: CASSPSPGTNRVF. Written as DNA, the CDR3 is TGCGCCAGCAGCCCAAGCCCCGGGACCAACCGTGTCTTC. The chain has TRBV5-1 and TRBJ2-1; D is possibly TRBD1 or TRBD2 (5 bases each). CDR1 SGHRS and CDR2 YFSETQ come from the germline V gene. This CDR3 contains 13 residues.